These 14 T cell receptor beta chains originate from one sample sequenced in a study of graft-versus-host responses after intestinal transplantation (dated by TCRdb to the early 2020s). Dithiothreitol, EDTA incubations and collagenase D digestion were used to isolate intraepithelial and lamina propria lymphocytes from graft specimens. Receptor amplification or capture employed the immunoSEQ multiplex PCR assay. This is the immuneACCESS table as TCRdb keeps it, with only in-frame sequences that have V and J called. A part of the clones is gone; compared with another copy, unresolved V genes explain less than half, and the rest is unexplained. In this sample the table shows roughly 6,900 clones, approximately 70% of which occur a single time. 5% to 6.5% of the sample lies in the top ten. Sequenced material: ileum tissue, taken roughly 50 days after transplant. The receptors were gathered from a human patient who received an intestinal transplant, so some T cells may come from the graft donor.

V usage is TRBV28 and J usage is TRBJ2-4, with D perhaps TRBD1 (6 bases). This CDR3 region has 16 residues. The germline V gene has CDR1 MDHEN and CDR2 SYDVKM. Trimming left V 4 bases short and J 3 bases short, with 16 bases between. In nucleotides, the CDR3 is TGTGCCAGCAGTTCCAAGCAAATAGGGGGCAAAAACATTCAGTACTTC. This gives the protein CASSSKQIGGKNIQYF.

J is TRBJ1-5 and V is TRBV7-6; D may be TRBD1 (5 bases). The germline V gene has CDR1 SGHVS and CDR2 FNYEAQ. The CDR3 length is 16 residues. Trimming pared 6 bases from V and 2 bases from J, leaving 17 bases between. The CDR3, as DNA: TGTGCCAGCAGTTGGCATCAGGGTGATGGCAATCAGCCCCAGCATTTT. Translation: CASSWHQGDGNQPQHF.

The genes are TRBV30 and TRBJ1-5; tentative D call: TRBD1 (5 bases). The V gene lost 0 bases and the J gene lost 4 bases, with 7 bases spanning the gap. Germline CDR1 reads GTSNPN; CDR2 reads SVGIG (reference sequence). The CDR3 consists of 13 residues. CDR3 loop: CAWSVRGNQPQHF. The CDR3 DNA is TGTGCCTGGAGTGTAAGGGGAAATCAGCCCCAGCATTTT.

By share, this clone counts as medium-sized. V and J are TRBV4-3 and TRBJ2-1; D gene uncertain. V lost 0 bases, J lost 4 bases, and 13 bases lay in between. There are 16 residues in the CDR3. The germline V gene encodes CDR1 LGHNA and CDR2 YSLEER. CDR3 sequence reads: CASSQDGSTTYNEQFF. The CDR3 nucleotides are TGCGCCAGCAGCCAAGATGGGTCGACAACGTACAATGAGCAGTTCTTC.

This clone is classed as medium-sized. The rearrangement uses TRBV4-3 and TRBJ2-2; 10 bases agree with TRBD1. V shed 5 bases and J 7 bases; nucleotides not matched to a gene: 1. CDR3 length: 13 residues. The germline V gene has CDR1 LGHNA and CDR2 YSLEER. CDR3 loop: CASSGQGDGELFF. The CDR3 coding sequence is TGCGCCAGCAGCGGACAGGGGGACGGGGAGCTGTTTTTT.

This clone was observed a few times. The chain has TRBV28 and TRBJ2-1; TRBD2 is a possible D gene (6 bases). The CDR3 is made up of 16 amino acids. Trimming stripped 7 bases from V and 4 bases from J, with 20 bases between. In germline, CDR1 is MDHEN, CDR2 SYDVKM. The CDR3 loop is CASNPLGGSGYNEQFF. Written as DNA, the CDR3 is TGTGCCAGCAACCCCCTGGGGGGTAGCGGTTACAATGAGCAGTTCTTC. The full variable domain, its missing parts supplied by reference TRBV28 and TRBJ2-1, is DVKVTQSSRYLVKRTGEKVFLECVQDMDHENMFWYRQDPGLGLRLIYFSYDVKMKEKGDIPEGYSVSREKKERFSLILESASTNQTSMYLCASNPLGGSGYNEQFFGPGTRLTVL.

The chain combines TRBV11-2 with TRBJ2-3, with 9 bases that match TRBD2. V lost 5 bases and J lost 4; bases outside the gene matches: 7. The CDR3 is 15 residues long. The V gene's germline CDR1 is SGHAT and CDR2 FQNNGV. CDR3 DNA: TGTGCCAGCAGCCAAGGACTAGCGAACGCAGATACGCAGTATTTT. Its translation: CASSQGLANADTQYF.

This sequence joins TRBV11-2 and TRBJ2-3; D uncertain. The V gene's germline CDR1 is SGHAT and CDR2 FQNNGV. V lost 1 base, J lost 9 bases, and 14 bases lay in between. The CDR3 totals 14 residues. The CDR3: CASSLGPPTGTQYF. CDR3 in DNA: TGTGCCAGCAGCTTAGGTCCTCCTACCGGGACGCAGTATTTT. The full variable domain, completed using reference TRBV11-2 and TRBJ2-3, is EAGVAQSPRYKIIEKRQSVAFWCNPISGHATLYWYQQILGQGPKLLIQFQNNGVVDDSQLPKDRFSAERLKGVDSTLKIQPAKLEDSAVYLCASSLGPPTGTQYFGPGTRLTVL.

The CDR3 coding sequence is TGTGCCAGCAGGGTACAGGGGATGAACACTGAAGCTTTCTTT. Translating it yields CASRVQGMNTEAFF. The chain is built from TRBV2 and TRBJ1-1, with 7 bases aligning to TRBD1. The germline CDR1 and CDR2 sequences are SNHLY and FYNNEI. CDR3 length: 14 amino acids. The ends lost 6 bases at V and 0 bases at J; junction bases unmatched: 4.

The rearrangement joins TRBV11-2 to TRBJ2-7; 8 bases agree with TRBD2. Germline-derived CDR1 and CDR2 are SGHAT and FQNNGV. With V trimmed by 0 bases and J by 0 bases, 7 bases remained unmatched. This CDR3 comprises 17 residues. The CDR3 region has the DNA TGTGCCAGCAGCTTAGAAATGGGACTAGGCCTCTCCTACGAGCAGTACGTC. Its protein is CASSLEMGLGLSYEQYV.

This clone came up once. The chain has TRBV7-9 and TRBJ2-2, with D tentatively TRBD1 (5 bases). Looked up from germline, CDR1 is SEHNR and CDR2 is FQNEAQ (reference sequence). The CDR3 spans 14 residues. Trimming stripped 5 bases from V and 7 bases from J, with 14 bases between. CDR3 sequence (DNA): TGTGCCAGCAGCAAAAACCAGGGCAACGGGGAGCTGTTTTTT. Its translation is CASSKNQGNGELFF.

This sequence joins TRBV7-2 and TRBJ2-3; 9 nucleotides line up with TRBD2. V shed 5 bases, J shed 2 bases, and the junction held 8 bases outside the gene matches. This CDR3 is 16 amino acids long. Per germline, CDR1 SGHTA and CDR2 FQGNSA. CDR3 sequence reads: CASSGVAGVYTDTQYF. CDR3 sequence (DNA): TGTGCCAGCAGCGGAGTAGCGGGGGTGTACACAGATACGCAGTATTTT.

The chain uses TRBV28 and TRBJ1-1; D call uncertain. This CDR3 is built from 14 residues. Germline CDR1 MDHEN, CDR2 SYDVKM. The V and J ends lost 5 bases and 0 bases respectively, with 10 bases between them. The CDR3 spells CASSPFSMNTEAFF. CDR3 DNA sequence: TGTGCCAGCAGTCCCTTTTCTATGAACACTGAAGCTTTCTTT.

V is TRBV5-6 and J is TRBJ2-7; D ambiguous. Trimming left V 4 bases short and J 6 bases short, with 14 bases between. Germline CDR1 is SGHDT and CDR2 is YYEEEE. The length of the CDR3 is 13 residues. CDR3 coding DNA: TGTGCCAGCAGCGTAACGGGTTTTTCCGAGCAGTACGTC. Translated, it gives CASSVTGFSEQYV.